One T cell receptor (beta chain) is described in this entry. This sample was included in a study of control samples from healthy donors and cancer patients. Germline V gives CDR1 SGHDT, CDR2 YYEEEE. Trimming stripped 3 bases from V and 0 bases from J, with 4 bases between. This CDR3 has 12 amino acids. This table comes from immunoSEQ multiplex PCR, and its TCRdb copy is limited to in-frame clones, with some not included. The sample holds 78,000 or so clones; nearly 90% are singletons and the top ten take around 5.7%. This chain connects TRBV5-6 to TRBJ2-7; D remains ambiguous. The sequence came from a woman between 45 and 60 years old in good health. Sequencing was done on a sample of blood. CDR3 DNA: TGTGCCAGCAGCTGGAGCTCCTACGAGCAGTACTTC. Protein product: CASSWSSYEQYF. Looking up the rest from reference TRBV5-6 and TRBJ2-7 gives the full variable domain: DAGVTQSPTHLIKTRGQQVTLRCSPKSGHDTVSWYQQALGQGPQFIFQYYEEEERQRGNFPDRFSGHQFPNYSSELNVNALLLGDSALYLCASSWSSYEQYFGPGTRLTVT.